This TCR beta chain was identified in a study of early T cells in non-severe SARS-CoV-2 infection. Study in general: The chains were unpaired, and the sequenced material was bulk RNA from unsorted whole blood.

Unique molecular identifier tags were affixed to discrete cDNA molecules. Each CDR3 protein gets one entry after TCRdb re-called the 5' RACE reads with MiXCR. Among some 96,000 distinct CDR3 sequences listed, approximately 10% were seen once. From germline, CDR1 is SGDLS and CDR2 YYNGEE. After removal of 0 bases from V and 4 bases from J, the junction contained 4 bases not matched to a gene. CDR3 size: 15 residues. The sequences come from whole blood, collected at baseline. The TCR was taken from an adult who was a healthcare worker with PCR-confirmed SARS-CoV-2 infection or an uninfected control (not recorded which). J is TRBJ2-7 and V is TRBV9; 10 bases map to TRBD2. The CDR3 DNA is TGTGCCAGCAGCGTAGGGCTAGCGGGAGTATACGAGCAGTACTTC. Encoded protein: CASSVGLAGVYEQYF.